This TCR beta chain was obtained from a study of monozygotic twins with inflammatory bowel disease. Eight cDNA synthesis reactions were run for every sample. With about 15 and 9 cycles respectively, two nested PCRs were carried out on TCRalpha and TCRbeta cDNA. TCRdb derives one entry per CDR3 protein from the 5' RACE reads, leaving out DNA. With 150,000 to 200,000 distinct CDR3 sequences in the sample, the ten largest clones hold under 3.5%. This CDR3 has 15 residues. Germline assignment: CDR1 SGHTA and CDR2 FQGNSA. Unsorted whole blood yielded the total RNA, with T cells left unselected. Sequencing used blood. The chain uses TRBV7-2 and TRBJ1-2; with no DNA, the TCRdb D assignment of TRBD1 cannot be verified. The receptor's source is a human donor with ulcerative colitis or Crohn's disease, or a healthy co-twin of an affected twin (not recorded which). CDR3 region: CDSSSRTGDNYGYTF.